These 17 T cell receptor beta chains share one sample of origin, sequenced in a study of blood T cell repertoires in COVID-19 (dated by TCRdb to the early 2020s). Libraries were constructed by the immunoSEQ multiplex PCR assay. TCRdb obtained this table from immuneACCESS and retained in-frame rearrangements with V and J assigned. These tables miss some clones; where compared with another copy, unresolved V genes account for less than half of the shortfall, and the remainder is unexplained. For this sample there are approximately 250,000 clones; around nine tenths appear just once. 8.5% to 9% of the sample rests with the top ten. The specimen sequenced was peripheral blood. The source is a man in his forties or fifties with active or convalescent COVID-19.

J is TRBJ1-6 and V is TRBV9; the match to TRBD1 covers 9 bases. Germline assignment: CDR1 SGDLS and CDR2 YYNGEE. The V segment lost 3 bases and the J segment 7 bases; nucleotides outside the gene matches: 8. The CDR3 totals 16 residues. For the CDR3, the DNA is TGTGCCAGCAGCGCGTTACAGGGGGCGCAAAATTCACCCCTCCACTTT. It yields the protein CASSALQGAQNSPLHF. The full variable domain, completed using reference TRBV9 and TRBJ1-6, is DSGVTQTPKHLITATGQRVTLRCSPRSGDLSVYWYQQSLDQGLQFLIQYYNGEERAKGNILERFSAQQFPDLHSELNLSSLELGDSALYFCASSALQGAQNSPLHFGNGTRLTVT.

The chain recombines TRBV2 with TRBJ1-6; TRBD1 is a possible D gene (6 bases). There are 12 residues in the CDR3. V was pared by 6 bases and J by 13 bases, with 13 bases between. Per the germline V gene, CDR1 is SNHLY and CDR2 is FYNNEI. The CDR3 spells CASRQGGGPLHF. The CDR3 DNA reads TGTGCCAGCAGACAGGGTGGGGGCCCCCTCCACTTT.

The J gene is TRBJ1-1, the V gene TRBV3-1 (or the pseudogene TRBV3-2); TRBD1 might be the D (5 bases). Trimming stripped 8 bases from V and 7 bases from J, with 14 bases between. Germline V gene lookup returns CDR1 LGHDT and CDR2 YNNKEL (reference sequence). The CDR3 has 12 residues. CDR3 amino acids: CASGRELGEAFF. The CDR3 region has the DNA TGTGCCAGCGGCAGGGAACTTGGTGAAGCTTTCTTT.

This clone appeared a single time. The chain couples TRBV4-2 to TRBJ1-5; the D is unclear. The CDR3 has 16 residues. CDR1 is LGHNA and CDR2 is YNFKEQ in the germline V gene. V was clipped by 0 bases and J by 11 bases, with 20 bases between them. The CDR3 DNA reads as TGTGCCAGCAGCCAAGATAATCGAGGGTTTACTATGTCCCAGCATTTT. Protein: CASSQDNRGFTMSQHF.

The CDR3 nucleotides are TGTGCTAGTGGTTTAGACCGGGACAGGGGTTTCGGTTATAACACCGGGGAGCTGTTTTTT. This translates into CASGLDRDRGFGYNTGELFF. V gene TRBV12-5 combines with J gene TRBJ2-2, with 10 bases fitting TRBD1. Germline V gene sequence: CDR1 LGHNT, CDR2 FRNRAP. Germline trimming cut 3 bases from V and 2 bases from J; bases unmatched to any gene: 15. This CDR3 region has 20 residues.

CDR3 in amino acids: CAIGSTGGGETQYF. The CDR3 nucleotides are TGTGCCATTGGAAGTACGGGGGGCGGGGAGACCCAGTACTTC. The chain employs TRBV10-3 and TRBJ2-5; weak D call: TRBD2 (7 bases). Germline V gives CDR1 ENHRY, CDR2 SYGVKD. V lost 9 bases and J 5 bases, leaving 19 bases between the germline ends. This CDR3 is built from 14 residues.

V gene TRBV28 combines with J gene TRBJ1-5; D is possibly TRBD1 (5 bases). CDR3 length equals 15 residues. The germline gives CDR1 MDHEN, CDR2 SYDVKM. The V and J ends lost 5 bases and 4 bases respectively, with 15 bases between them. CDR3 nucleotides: TGTGCCAGCAGTCCCCAGGACGGGGGAAATCAGCCCCAGCATTTT. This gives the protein CASSPQDGGNQPQHF. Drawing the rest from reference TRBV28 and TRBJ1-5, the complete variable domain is DVKVTQSSRYLVKRTGEKVFLECVQDMDHENMFWYRQDPGLGLRLIYFSYDVKMKEKGDIPEGYSVSREKKERFSLILESASTNQTSMYLCASSPQDGGNQPQHFGDGTRLSIL.

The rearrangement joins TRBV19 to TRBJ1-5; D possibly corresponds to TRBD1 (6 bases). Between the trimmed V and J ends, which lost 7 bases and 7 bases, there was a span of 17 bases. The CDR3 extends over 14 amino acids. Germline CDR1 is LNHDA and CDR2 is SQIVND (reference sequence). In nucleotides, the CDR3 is TGTGCCAGTAATACAGGGTCCGGAGGCCAGCCCCAGCATTTT. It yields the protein CASNTGSGGQPQHF.

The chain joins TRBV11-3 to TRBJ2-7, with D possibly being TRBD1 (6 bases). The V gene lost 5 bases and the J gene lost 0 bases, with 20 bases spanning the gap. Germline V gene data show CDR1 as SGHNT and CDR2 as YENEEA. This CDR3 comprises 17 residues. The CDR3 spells CASSPITGTEPSYEQYF. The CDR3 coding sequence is TGTGCCAGCAGCCCTATAACAGGGACGGAACCCTCCTACGAGCAGTACTTC.

In nucleotides, the CDR3 is TGTGCCAGCAGTCACCATTCCACAGGGACCACTGAAGCTTTCTTT. Its protein is CASSHHSTGTTEAFF. The rearrangement joins TRBV6-5 to TRBJ1-1; the D gene is possibly TRBD1 (6 bases). There are 15 residues in the CDR3. The germline V gene has CDR1 MNHEY and CDR2 SVGAGI. V was cut by 5 bases and J by 4 bases, with 17 bases left in between.

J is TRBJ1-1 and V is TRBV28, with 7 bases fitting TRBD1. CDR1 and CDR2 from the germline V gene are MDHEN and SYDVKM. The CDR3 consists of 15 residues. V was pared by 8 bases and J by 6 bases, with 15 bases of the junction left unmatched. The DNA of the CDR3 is TGTGCCAGCCCCCCTCCTAGACAGGGTATATCTGAAGCTTTCTTT. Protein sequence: CASPPPRQGISEAFF.

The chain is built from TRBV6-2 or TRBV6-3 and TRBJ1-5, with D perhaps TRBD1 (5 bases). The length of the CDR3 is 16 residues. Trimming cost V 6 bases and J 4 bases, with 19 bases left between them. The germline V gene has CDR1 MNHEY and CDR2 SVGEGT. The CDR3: CASSPRGKGVNQPQHF. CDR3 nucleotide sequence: TGTGCCAGCAGCCCTAGAGGAAAAGGGGTGAATCAGCCCCAGCATTTT.

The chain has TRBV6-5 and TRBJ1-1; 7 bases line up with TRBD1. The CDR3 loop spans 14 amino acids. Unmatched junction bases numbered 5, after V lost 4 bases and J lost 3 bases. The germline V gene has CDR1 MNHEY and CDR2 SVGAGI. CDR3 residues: CASSSDRDHTEAFF. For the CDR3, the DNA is TGTGCCAGCAGTTCTGACAGGGATCACACTGAAGCTTTCTTT.

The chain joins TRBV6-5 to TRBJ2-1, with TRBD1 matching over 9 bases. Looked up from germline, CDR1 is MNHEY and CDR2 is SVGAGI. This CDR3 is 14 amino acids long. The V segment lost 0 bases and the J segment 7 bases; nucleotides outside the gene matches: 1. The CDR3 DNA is TGTGCCAGCAGTTACTCTGGACAGGGGAATGAGCAGTTCTTC. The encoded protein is CASSYSGQGNEQFF.

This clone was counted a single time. The CDR3 here is CASTDRGVGGNTIYF. Here the CDR3 DNA reads TGTGCCAGCACAGACAGGGGTGTAGGTGGAAACACCATATATTTT. The genes are TRBV9 and TRBJ1-3; TRBD1 agrees at 8 bases. The V segment lost 6 bases and the J segment 3 bases; nucleotides outside the gene matches: 8. The CDR3 is 15 residues long. Germline V gene lookup returns CDR1 SGDLS and CDR2 YYNGEE.

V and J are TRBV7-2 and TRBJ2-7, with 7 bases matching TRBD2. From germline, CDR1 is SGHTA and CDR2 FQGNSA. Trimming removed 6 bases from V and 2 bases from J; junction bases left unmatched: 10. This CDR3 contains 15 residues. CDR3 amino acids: CASRLSSGPTYEQYF. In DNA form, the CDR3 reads TGTGCCAGCAGACTCTCTAGCGGCCCCACCTACGAGCAGTACTTC. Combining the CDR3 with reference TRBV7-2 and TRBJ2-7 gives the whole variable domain GAGVSQSPSNKVTEKGKDVELRCDPISGHTALYWYRQSLGQGLEFLIYFQGNSAPDKSGLPSDRFSAERTGGSVSTLTIQRTQQEDSAVYLCASRLSSGPTYEQYFGPGTRLTVT.

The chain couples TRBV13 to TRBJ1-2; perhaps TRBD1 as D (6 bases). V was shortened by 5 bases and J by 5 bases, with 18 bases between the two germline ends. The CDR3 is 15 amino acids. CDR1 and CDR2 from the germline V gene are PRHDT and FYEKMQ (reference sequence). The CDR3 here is CASSPRQVDWYGYTF. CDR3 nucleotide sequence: TGTGCCAGCAGCCCTAGACAGGTGGATTGGTATGGCTACACCTTC. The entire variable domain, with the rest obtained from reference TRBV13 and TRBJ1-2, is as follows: AAGVIQSPRHLIKEKRETATLKCYPIPRHDTVYWYQQGPGQDPQFLISFYEKMQSDKGSIPDRFSAQQFSDYHSELNMSSLELGDSALYFCASSPRQVDWYGYTFGSGTRLTVV.